This is a list of T cell receptor beta chains from one sample in a study of blood T cell repertoires in COVID-19. Measured with immunoSEQ multiplex PCR; TCRdb has only the in-frame clones, and not every one. This sample has roughly 250,000 clones, with around 88% found just once. Input material: PBMCs or T cells enriched from blood (not recorded which). These receptors were obtained from a woman aged 35 to 49 with acute COVID-19. CDR3s include the opening cysteine and the closing phenylalanine or tryptophan. The order of the fields is V gene, D gene, J gene, clone size, CDR3 DNA, CDR3 protein. D genes are given only for firm matches. Rows may omit the clone size; those that give it use once, few, many or a size class.

V gene: TRBV7-8; D gene: .; J gene: TRBJ2-7; clone size: .; CDR3 DNA: TGTGCCAGCAGCTTAGATAGCGGAGACCCCTACGAGCAGTACTTC; CDR3 protein: CASSLDSGDPYEQYF
V gene: TRBV19; D gene: .; J gene: TRBJ1-6; clone size: .; CDR3 DNA: TGTGCCAGTAGTATAGGCCGCGGTAATTCACCCCTCCACTTT; CDR3 protein: CASSIGRGNSPLHF
V gene: TRBV11-3; D gene: .; J gene: TRBJ1-3; clone size: .; CDR3 DNA: TGTGCCAGCAGCCCACAGAGGGCTCGGGGAAACACCATATATTTT; CDR3 protein: CASSPQRARGNTIYF
V gene: TRBV19; D gene: TRBD1; J gene: TRBJ1-6; clone size: .; CDR3 DNA: TGTGCCAGTAGTATCTTAGGGGACAGTAATTCACCCCTCCACTTT; CDR3 protein: CASSILGDSNSPLHF
V gene: TRBV7-9; D gene: TRBD2; J gene: TRBJ2-1; clone size: .; CDR3 DNA: TGTGCCAGCAGCGTGGGACTAGCGGGAATCAATGAGCAGTTCTTC; CDR3 protein: CASSVGLAGINEQFF
V gene: TRBV9; D gene: TRBD1; J gene: TRBJ1-2; clone size: once; CDR3 DNA: TGTGCCAGCAGCGTCGACGGGACAGGATATGGCTACACCTTC; CDR3 protein: CASSVDGTGYGYTF
V gene: TRBV11-2; D gene: .; J gene: TRBJ2-1; clone size: .; CDR3 DNA: TGTGCCAGCAGCTTAGATTTCCCCTCTTACAATGAGCAGTTCTTC; CDR3 protein: CASSLDFPSYNEQFF
V gene: TRBV5-5; D gene: .; J gene: TRBJ1-1; clone size: .; CDR3 DNA: TGTGCCAGCAGCTTGGCTGGACAGCGGGAAGCTTTCTTT; CDR3 protein: CASSLAGQREAFF
V gene: TRBV5-1; D gene: .; J gene: TRBJ2-3; clone size: .; CDR3 DNA: TGCGCCAGCAGCTTGCCAGAGGGTACTACGCAGTATTTT; CDR3 protein: CASSLPEGTTQYF
V gene: TRBV11-3; D gene: .; J gene: TRBJ1-6; clone size: .; CDR3 DNA: TGTGCCAGCAGCCTACACGCCCTGAAACAGGGTTCACCCCTCCACTTT; CDR3 protein: CASSLHALKQGSPLHF
V gene: TRBV9; D gene: TRBD1; J gene: TRBJ2-1; clone size: .; CDR3 DNA: TGTGCCAGCAGCGTAGTCCCAGGGGGCTACAATGAGCAGTTCTTC; CDR3 protein: CASSVVPGGYNEQFF
V gene: TRBV7-9; D gene: TRBD1; J gene: TRBJ1-1; clone size: .; CDR3 DNA: TGTGCCAGCAGCTTACTCCCAGGACAGGGGATTGTGAACACTGAAGCTTTCTTT; CDR3 protein: CASSLLPGQGIVNTEAFF
V gene: TRBV19; D gene: TRBD1; J gene: TRBJ1-2; clone size: .; CDR3 DNA: TGTGCCAGTTTAAGGACCGGACAGGGGGCCTATGGCTACACCTTC; CDR3 protein: CASLRTGQGAYGYTF
V gene: TRBV4-1; D gene: .; J gene: TRBJ1-5; clone size: .; CDR3 DNA: TGCGCCAGCAGCCAAGGTGCGGGAAGCAATCAGCCCCAGCATTTT; CDR3 protein: CASSQGAGSNQPQHF
V gene: TRBV6-1; D gene: .; J gene: TRBJ2-5; clone size: .; CDR3 DNA: TGTGCCAGCAGTGGGCGTAGACTAGTTAACCCAGAGACCCAGTACTTC; CDR3 protein: CASSGRRLVNPETQYF
V gene: TRBV6-5; D gene: TRBD1; J gene: TRBJ1-1; clone size: .; CDR3 DNA: TGTGCCAGCAGTAACCCGACAGGGATGGACACTGAAGCTTTCTTT; CDR3 protein: CASSNPTGMDTEAFF
V gene: TRBV5-5; D gene: .; J gene: TRBJ1-1; clone size: .; CDR3 DNA: TGTGCCAGCAGTTTGTACAATGAAGCTTTCTTT; CDR3 protein: CASSLYNEAFF
V gene: TRBV18; D gene: TRBD2; J gene: TRBJ2-5; clone size: .; CDR3 DNA: TGTGCCAGCTCACCAGAGCGGGAGTACCAGTACTTC; CDR3 protein: CASSPEREYQYF